These 32 T cell receptor beta chains were sequenced from one sample in a study of cytomegalovirus exposure and HLA in healthy donors. Amplification used 60 Vbeta primers and 13 Jbeta primers. Assay used: immunoSEQ multiplex PCR; TCRdb lists only in-frame clones, some missing. The sample records 100,000 to 150,000 clones, around 78% being singletons. The sample was PBMCs. Source of these receptors: a man in his forties or fifties in good health and CMV-seronegative.

This clone showed up just a few times. The rearrangement joins TRBV9 to TRBJ1-2; 8 bases agree with TRBD1. The CDR3 totals 13 residues. The germline gives CDR1 SGDLS, CDR2 YYNGEE. V shed 6 bases, J shed 4 bases, and the junction held 5 bases outside the gene matches. The CDR3 nucleotides are TGTGCCAGCACCCGGGGACAGGTCTATGGCTACACCTTC. As protein: CASTRGQVYGYTF.

This clone was recorded a few times. The gene calls are TRBV11-2 and TRBJ2-7, with D possibly matching TRBD1 (5 bases). Trimming pared 5 bases from V and 4 bases from J, leaving 12 bases between. This CDR3 comprises 13 residues. Per the germline V gene, CDR1 is SGHAT and CDR2 is FQNNGV. The CDR3 DNA reads TGTGCCAGCAGCCCCACAGGAGAATACGAGCAGTACGTC. It specifies CASSPTGEYEQYV.

The chain links TRBV6-4 to TRBJ1-2; 9 positions agree with TRBD1. There are 15 residues in the CDR3. V lost 5 bases, J lost 4 bases, and 8 bases stayed unmatched. From germline, CDR1 is MRHNA and CDR2 SNTAGT. CDR3 nucleotides: TGTGCCAGCAGTTCCGGGACAGGGCTCCCCTATGGCTACACCTTC. Translation: CASSSGTGLPYGYTF.

The gene calls are TRBV5-1 and TRBJ2-6; TRBD1 is a possible D gene (5 bases). V was cut by 4 bases and J by 2 bases, with 13 bases left in between. CDR3 size: 16 residues. Germline V gives CDR1 SGHRS, CDR2 YFSETQ. The DNA for the CDR3 is TGCGCCAGCAGCCCGCTGATCAGGGCTGGGGCCAACGTCCTGACTTTC. Translation gives CASSPLIRAGANVLTF.

This rearrangement joins TRBV2 to TRBJ1-2, with D maybe TRBD1 (5 bases). Deletions cut 0 bases from V and 4 bases from J, with 12 bases between. The V gene's germline CDR1 is SNHLY and CDR2 FYNNEI. CDR3 size: 15 residues. CDR3 coding DNA: TGTGCCAGCAGTGAAGCGCGGGGGGATTTCTATGGCTACACCTTC. Amino acid sequence: CASSEARGDFYGYTF.

The chain recombines TRBV10-3 with TRBJ2-7; 9 bases match TRBD2. The germline CDR1 and CDR2 sequences are ENHRY and SYGVKD. V lost 3 bases to trimming and J lost 1 base; unmatched junction nucleotides: 22. The CDR3 extends over 21 amino acids. CDR3 coding DNA: TGTGCCATCAGTGATCCACTCGGTACTAGCGGGTACGTTCAAACATCCTACGAGCAGTACTTC. This codes for CAISDPLGTSGYVQTSYEQYF.

The chain has TRBV2 and TRBJ2-1; D is perhaps TRBD1 (6 bases). CDR1 is SNHLY, CDR2 FYNNEI, per germline. The CDR3 is 16 residues long. V lost 3 bases, J lost 1 base, and 13 bases lay in between. CDR3 loop: CASSESRQVSYNEQFF. CDR3 coding DNA: TGTGCCAGCAGTGAGTCTAGACAGGTTTCCTACAATGAGCAGTTCTTC.

The chain links TRBV7-9 to TRBJ2-5; the D is unclear. Near its end, the DNA agrees better with TRBJ2-7, so the J call may be wrong. CDR1 is SEHNR and CDR2 is FQNEAQ in the germline V gene (reference sequence). This CDR3 contains 12 residues. In nucleotides, the CDR3 is TGTGCCAGCAGCTTAAGCGTGAGCGAGCAGTACTTC. Translation: CASSLSVSEQYF.

CDR3: CASSQRQVGDNEQFF. The CDR3, as DNA: TGCGCCAGCAGCCAACGCCAAGTGGGAGACAATGAGCAGTTCTTC. The J gene is TRBJ2-1, the V gene TRBV5-1, with a weak D call TRBD2 (5 bases). The CDR3 sequence is 15 residues long. V was pared by 4 bases and J by 5 bases, with 16 bases between. The germline V gene has CDR1 SGHRS and CDR2 YFSETQ.

The chain has TRBV4-2 and TRBJ2-3; D is ambiguous. The germline V gene encodes CDR1 LGHNA and CDR2 YNFKEQ. V was trimmed by 0 bases and J by 1 base, leaving 11 bases between them. This CDR3 is built from 16 residues. In nucleotides, the CDR3 is TGTGCCAGCAGCCAAGAGCGTAATAGCCGCACAGATACGCAGTATTTT. Translating it yields CASSQERNSRTDTQYF.

The CDR3 loop is CASTPSTGEGEKLFF. CDR3 nucleotides: TGTGCCAGCACTCCTTCGACAGGGGAGGGTGAAAAACTGTTTTTT. This chain uses TRBV25-1 with TRBJ1-4, with 8 nucleotides matching TRBD1. This CDR3 spans 15 amino acids. Germline CDR1 MGHDK, CDR2 SYGVNS. Trimming cost V 7 bases and J 7 bases; bases outside gene matches: 11.

The rearrangement uses TRBV5-5 and TRBJ2-7; TRBD1 might be the D (6 bases). V was pared by 0 bases and J by 3 bases, with 16 bases between. CDR3 length: 16 residues. Germline V CDR1 and CDR2: SGHKS, YYEKEE (reference sequence). In nucleotides, the CDR3 is TGTGCCAGCAGCTTGGGGTTCCGACAGGAACTCTACGAGCAGTACTTC. This encodes CASSLGFRQELYEQYF.

The genes are TRBV7-2 and TRBJ1-3, with D hard to call. The V end was cut by 5 bases, the J end by 1 base, with 18 bases between. The CDR3 has 17 amino acids. Germline V gene data show CDR1 as SGHTA and CDR2 as FQGNSA. The CDR3 nucleotides are TGTGCCAGCAGCCCCGTCGGAGGAGTTGAGTCTGGAAACACCATATATTTT. Protein: CASSPVGGVESGNTIYF.

The chain uses TRBV7-2 and TRBJ1-5; D not resolved. This CDR3 has 14 amino acids. Germline CDR1 is SGHTA and CDR2 is FQGNSA. V was cut by 3 bases and J by 3 bases, with 9 bases left in between. CDR3 region: CASSFSGFNQPQHF. CDR3 nucleotides: TGTGCCAGCAGCTTCTCAGGTTTCAATCAGCCCCAGCATTTT.

This clone was detected a few times. The V call is TRBV7-2, the J call TRBJ1-5; D perhaps matches TRBD1 (5 bases). Trimming took 4 bases from V and 0 from J, leaving 7 bases between them. In germline, CDR1 is SGHTA, CDR2 FQGNSA. The CDR3 contains 14 residues. This CDR3 is CASSWQGSNQPQHF. The CDR3, as DNA: TGTGCCAGCAGCTGGCAGGGTAGCAATCAGCCCCAGCATTTT.

This clone has just a few counts. The chain employs TRBV20-1 and TRBJ2-5, with TRBD2 as a possible D gene (5 bases). The end of the DNA aligns better with TRBJ2-7, so the J call may be wrong. The CDR3 totals 11 residues. Per germline, CDR1 DFQATT and CDR2 SNEGSKA (reference sequence). The DNA of the CDR3 is TGCAGTGCGATCCGGGGTCACGAGCAGTACTTC. Its protein product is CSAIRGHEQYF.

This clone showed up just a few times. The CDR3, as DNA: TGTGCCAGCAGCTTGGTTCCGGGGACCTACGAGCAGTACTTC. Its translation is CASSLVPGTYEQYF. V is TRBV5-5 and J is TRBJ2-7; the D gene is possibly TRBD2 (5 bases). The germline V gene encodes CDR1 SGHKS and CDR2 YYEKEE (reference sequence). The CDR3 is 14 residues long. The V end lost 0 bases, the J end lost 2 bases, and 9 bases lay between the germline ends.

The rearrangement uses TRBV7-9 and TRBJ2-1; weak D call: TRBD1 (5 bases). V dropped 5 bases and J dropped 6 bases, with 8 bases sitting between them. The germline V gene has CDR1 SEHNR and CDR2 FQNEAQ (reference sequence). The CDR3 sequence is 12 residues long. CDR3 coding DNA: TGTGCCAGCAGCACAGACAGCAATGAGCAGTTCTTC. This codes for CASSTDSNEQFF.

The J gene is TRBJ2-7, the V gene TRBV2, with 7 bases that match TRBD1. From germline, CDR1 is SNHLY and CDR2 FYNNEI. This CDR3 comprises 13 residues. The V segment lost 4 bases and the J segment 6 bases; nucleotides outside the gene matches: 6. The CDR3 reads CASSVDRTGEQYV. The CDR3 DNA is TGTGCCAGCAGTGTGGACAGGACGGGCGAGCAGTACGTC.

This clone appeared a single time. The rearrangement joins TRBV4-2 to TRBJ1-3; D unclear. Trimming left V 1 base short and J 0 bases short, with 10 bases between. This CDR3 has 16 residues. Germline V lookup: CDR1 LGHNA, CDR2 YNFKEQ. DNA for the CDR3: TGTGCCAGCAGCCAAGCAGCGCGGTACTCTGGAAACACCATATATTTT. Its translation is CASSQAARYSGNTIYF.

The chain employs TRBV6-5 and TRBJ2-4, with D unresolved. CDR3 length: 11 amino acids. CDR1 is MNHEY, CDR2 SVGAGI, per germline. The V end was cut by 6 bases, the J end by 7 bases, with 7 bases between. The CDR3 spells CASSLGNIQYF. The CDR3 DNA is TGTGCCAGCAGCCTCGGGAACATTCAGTACTTC.

The chain links TRBV5-1 to TRBJ2-3; no clear D. With 1 base removed from V and 2 bases from J, the gap between germline ends came to 5 bases. There are 13 residues in the CDR3. The germline V gene has CDR1 SGHRS and CDR2 YFSETQ. The CDR3 loop reads CASSLPPTDTQYF. CDR3 sequence (DNA): TGCGCCAGCAGCTTGCCTCCCACAGATACGCAGTATTTT. Full variable domain (missing parts from reference TRBV5-1 and TRBJ2-3): KAGVTQTPRYLIKTRGQQVTLSCSPISGHRSVSWYQQTPGQGLQFLFEYFSETQRNKGNFPGRFSGRQFSNSRSEMNVSTLELGDSALYLCASSLPPTDTQYFGPGTRLTVL.

This chain joins TRBV6-5 and TRBJ1-6; a weak D match, TRBD1 (5 bases). The length of the CDR3 is 16 residues. The V and J ends lost 0 bases and 9 bases respectively, with 15 bases between them. The germline gives CDR1 MNHEY, CDR2 SVGAGI. This chain's CDR3 is CASSYSGSGGISPLHF. In DNA form, the CDR3 reads TGTGCCAGCAGTTACTCTGGTAGCGGGGGAATTTCACCCCTCCACTTT.

The V call is TRBV19, the J call TRBJ2-7, with 9 bases identical to TRBD1. This CDR3 has 15 amino acids. V shed 6 bases and J 1 base; nucleotides not matched to a gene: 7. The germline gives CDR1 LNHDA, CDR2 SQIVND (reference sequence). The CDR3 protein is CASRQGGTGSYEQYF. CDR3 bases: TGTGCCAGTAGACAGGGAGGGACAGGGTCCTACGAGCAGTACTTC.

The chain has TRBV11-2 and TRBJ2-6, with a tentative D call TRBD2 (5 bases). Germline V CDR1 and CDR2: SGHAT, FQNNGV. CDR3 length: 16 residues. V was shortened by 5 bases and J by 2 bases, with 13 bases between the two germline ends. The CDR3: CASSAKPGAGANVLTF. In DNA form, the CDR3 reads TGTGCCAGCAGCGCGAAGCCCGGGGCTGGGGCCAACGTCCTGACTTTC.

V usage is TRBV19 and J usage is TRBJ2-1, with TRBD2 identical over 8 bases. This CDR3 has 18 amino acids. V gave up 5 bases and J gave up 7 bases; unmatched junction bases: 19. Per the germline V gene, CDR1 is LNHDA and CDR2 is SQIVND (reference sequence). The CDR3 reads CASSLTLLGRGGLNEQFF. CDR3 nucleotides: TGTGCCAGTAGTCTTACGCTATTAGGCCGGGGGGGCCTTAATGAGCAGTTCTTC.

V gene TRBV2 combines with J gene TRBJ1-2; 7 bases are a match to TRBD1. Germline-derived CDR1 and CDR2 are SNHLY and FYNNEI. V lost 6 bases, J lost 6 bases, and 7 bases stayed unmatched. The CDR3 runs 13 residues. The chain's CDR3 is CASSVDRVNGYTF. CDR3 coding DNA: TGTGCCAGCAGCGTCGACAGGGTCAATGGCTACACCTTC.

The V call is TRBV13, the J call TRBJ1-1; 7 bases are shared with TRBD1. Germline trimming cut 4 bases from V and 6 bases from J; bases unmatched to any gene: 8. CDR3 length equals 14 residues. The V gene's germline CDR1 is PRHDT and CDR2 FYEKMQ (reference sequence). CDR3 bases: TGTGCCAGCAGCTGGACAGGCGGTAGGGCTGAAGCTTTCTTT. Its protein product is CASSWTGGRAEAFF.

This clone was seen only once. The CDR3 here is CASSLEGTLYGYTF. Here the CDR3 DNA reads TGTGCCAGCAGCCTTGAGGGGACACTTTATGGCTACACCTTC. This rearrangement joins TRBV9 to TRBJ1-2; possibly TRBD1 for D (6 bases). CDR1 SGDLS and CDR2 YYNGEE come from the germline V gene. With 4 bases removed from V and 5 bases from J, the gap between germline ends came to 15 bases. The CDR3 runs to 14 residues.

The gene calls are TRBV9 and TRBJ2-7; D possibly corresponds to TRBD1 (6 bases). Germline V gene sequence: CDR1 SGDLS, CDR2 YYNGEE. V lost 4 bases, J lost 2 bases, and 13 bases lay in between. The CDR3 covers 14 residues. CDR3 sequence reads: CASSPQGSTYEQYF. In nucleotides, the CDR3 is TGTGCCAGCAGCCCTCAGGGGAGCACCTACGAGCAGTACTTC.

V is TRBV7-2 and J is TRBJ2-1, with 14 bases lining up with TRBD2. The trim removed 4 bases at V and 3 bases at J, leaving 5 bases unmatched. The CDR3 sequence is 17 residues long. Germline CDR1 reads SGHTA; CDR2 reads FQGNSA. This CDR3 reads CASSSGTSGGRYNEQFF. DNA for the CDR3: TGTGCCAGCAGCTCCGGGACTAGCGGGGGTCGCTACAATGAGCAGTTCTTC.

The chain uses TRBV5-6 and TRBJ1-2; 8 positions match TRBD1. Germline CDR1 is SGHDT and CDR2 is YYEEEE. The CDR3 is made up of 15 amino acids. The trim removed 4 bases at V and 0 bases at J, leaving 5 bases unmatched. CDR3 amino acids: CASSRPGQANYGYTF. For the CDR3, the DNA is TGTGCCAGCAGCCGGCCGGGACAGGCTAACTATGGCTACACCTTC.